What follows is one T cell receptor (beta chain) and its context. Its recognized antigen is unknown. There are no base qualities to consult, and no much larger clone falls within one base. The collaborating institutions used their own protocols to collect whole blood in K2EDTA tubes. For TCRbeta analysis, collaborators shipped samples in one of three forms: frozen whole blood, isolated PBMCs, or DNA extracted from either of those sample types. This sample is drawn from a study of blood T cell repertoires in COVID-19 (TCRdb year 2020). Regarding the complete study: Collaborator samples came from the United States, Italy and Spain and covered acute and convalescent phases of COVID-19. Nearly every sample came with metadata listing a de-identified subject ID, COVID-19 status, age in years and sex. The dataset comprised deeply sampled blood TCRbeta repertoires from subjects exposed to, actively infected with, or recovered from COVID-19. The repertoires were released in a freely available public database intended as a resource for research on the immune response to SARS-CoV-2. The material from the prospective study consisted of cDNA or gDNA derived from T cells, B-cell-depleted T cells, or PBMCs. HLA class I and class II types, where available, came from metadata supplied by the sample provider rather than from assay-based typing. Samples came from the ongoing ImmuneRACE study (first 160 participants) plus 1,254 subjects from 6 global collaborators.

What the study reported, not specific to this receptor: The quantity of clinical and demographic metadata differed by source and by participant and was supplied without curation.

The immunoSEQ Assay, a bias-controlled multiplex PCR, was used to amplify TCRbeta CDR3 regions from genomic DNA. Under the source paper's analysis protocol: The number of nucleated cells in each sample was estimated by amplification of reference gene primers within the assay. To quantify the absolute abundance of each unique TCRbeta CDR3 rearrangement, sequence reads were collapsed and filtered. For each sample, productive Simpson clonality was calculated by taking the square root of Simpson's diversity index across productive rearrangements. Sourced from immuneACCESS, this table was stored by TCRdb with only in-frame sequences that have V and J called. A share of the clones is absent; for the studies checked, an unresolved V gene accounts for under half, and the remainder has no known explanation. That table furnishes V, J and clone size, whereas the DNA furnished D and trimming. The sample contains about 270,000 clones, around four fifths of them found a single time. The ten top clones hold approximately 4.1% of the sample.

This clonotype originated in a woman between 50 and 59 years old with active or convalescent COVID-19. The source material was peripheral blood.

CDR3 reads: CASSKGRAGKGEQYF. At the DNA level, the sequence is TGTGCCAGCAGCAAAGGCCGAGCGGGGAAGGGCGAGCAGTACTTC. The receptor chain draws on TRBV21-1 and TRBJ2-7; the table's TRBD2 call for D was not verified on the DNA. TRBV21-1 is a pseudogene locus. Measured from the cysteine to the phenylalanine, the CDR3 is 15 residues long. The read is trimmed to its CDR3 DNA, 45 bases read in frame from base 1.